Listed below are T cell receptor beta chains from one sample, sequenced in a study of blood T cell repertoires in COVID-19. Using immunoSEQ multiplex PCR, the repertoire was profiled, and TCRdb retains in-frame clones only, with some absent. The table shows about 150,000 clones, with about 86% occurring only once. The specimen was peripheral blood. The receptors stem from a woman aged 45-60 years with active or convalescent COVID-19. Both conserved end residues are part of each CDR3. The D gene is left open where the match is weak. Some rows have no size entry. The others give once, few or many, or a class for an expanded clone.

V gene	D gene	clone size	J gene	CDR3 DNA	CDR3 protein
TRBV6-5	-	few	TRBJ1-1	TGTGCCAGCAGTTACTATGGCAGGGGAAGGAAGACTGAAGCTTTCTTT	CASSYYGRGRKTEAFF
TRBV5-1	-	-	TRBJ2-2	TGCGCCAGCAGTTTGACAGGCACCGGGGAGCTGTTTTTT	CASSLTGTGELFF
TRBV19	-	once	TRBJ1-4	TGTGCCAGTAGTATGGCGGCAGGGTCGGATAAAAAACTGTTTTTT	CASSMAAGSDKKLFF
TRBV13	-	-	TRBJ1-1	TGTGCCAGCATCAGAGGGAGGGCAGGGACTGGGAACACTGAAGCTTTCTTT	CASIRGRAGTGNTEAFF
TRBV6-1	-	-	TRBJ1-5	TGTGCCAGCAGTGAAGCGCTCGGGGGAAATCAGCCCCAGCATTTT	CASSEALGGNQPQHF
TRBV20-1	-	once	TRBJ1-2	TGCAGTGTAGAACAGGGTAAAGGCTACACCTTC	CSVEQGKGYTF
TRBV6-5	TRBD1	-	TRBJ1-1	TGTGCCAGCAGTTTTCAGGGACAGTCTTTCTTT	CASSFQGQSFF
TRBV5-1	-	-	TRBJ2-3	TGCGCCAGCAGCTTGCAGGGGACGCCAGATACGCAGTATTTT	CASSLQGTPDTQYF
TRBV6-2/TRBV6-3	TRBD2	-	TRBJ2-3	TGTGCCAGCAGCCCTAGCGGGGGGGCTATTAGCACAGATACGCAGTATTTT	CASSPSGGAISTDTQYF
TRBV7-9	TRBD1	-	TRBJ1-5	TGTGCCAGCAGCCAACAGGGGGGGAATCAGCCCCAGCATTTT	CASSQQGGNQPQHF
TRBV19	TRBD1	-	TRBJ1-4	TGTGCCAGTAGTTCGTCCGGGACAGGGACCTTTTATGAAAAACTGTTTTTT	CASSSSGTGTFYEKLFF
TRBV5-8	-	-	TRBJ1-1	TGTGCCAGCAGCTTAGGCCAGGATAACACTGAAGCTTTCTTT	CASSLGQDNTEAFF
TRBV4-2	-	-	TRBJ1-4	TGTGCCAGCAGCCAAGATCCCGGACTGAATGAAAAACTGTTTTTT	CASSQDPGLNEKLFF
TRBV5-6	TRBD1	-	TRBJ1-2	TGTGCCAGCAGCTTGAAGGGGACAGGTACCTATGGCTACACCTTC	CASSLKGTGTYGYTF
TRBV9	-	once	TRBJ2-1	TGTGCCAGCAGCGCCGAAGGACTCCTTTATGAGCAGTTCTTC	CASSAEGLLYEQFF
TRBV3-1/TRBV3-2	TRBD1	-	TRBJ2-7	TGTGCCAGCAGCCACCCCGGGACAGGACACTACGAGCAGTACTTC	CASSHPGTGHYEQYF
TRBV28	TRBD2	-	TRBJ2-7	TGTGCCAGCAGTCTTAGCGGGAGAGATTGTGAGCAGTACTTC	CASSLSGRDCEQYF
TRBV9	-	once	TRBJ2-2	TGTGCCAGCAGCGGGAGGGGGAACACCGGGGAGCTGTTTTTT	CASSGRGNTGELFF
TRBV19	TRBD1	-	TRBJ1-2	TGTGCCACGCTATCGGACAGGGTTAACTATGGCTACACCTTC	CATLSDRVNYGYTF
TRBV6-5	-	-	TRBJ2-7	TGTGCCAGCAGTTACAGGCTAGCCGGGGAGCAGTACTTC	CASSYRLAGEQYF
TRBV10-3	-	-	TRBJ2-5	TGTGCCATCAGTGAGCGGGGGCAAGAGACCCAGTACTTC	CAISERGQETQYF
TRBV19	-	-	TRBJ1-6	TGTGCCAGTAGGGACGAGGGGAGGGCGAATAATTCACCCCTCCACTTT	CASRDEGRANNSPLHF
TRBV6-4	-	-	TRBJ1-1	TGTGCCAGCAGTGACGAGGGCAGCGTTGGTATGTGTTCAGCAGCTTTCTTT	CASSDEGSVGMCSAAFF
TRBV20-1	-	-	TRBJ2-5	TGCAGTGCCTTGCAAGAGACCCAGTACTTC	CSALQETQYF
TRBV29-1	-	-	TRBJ1-2	TGCAGCGTTCCCGGGAAGGGGGTGGGCTATGGCTACACCTTC	CSVPGKGVGYGYTF
TRBV19	-	-	TRBJ1-2	TGTGCCAGTAGTATAGTGGAGGTGGAAATATCAAACTATGGCTACACCTTC	CASSIVEVEISNYGYTF
TRBV18	-	-	TRBJ2-1	TGTGCCAGCTCACCACGGATAGCTGATGAGCAGTTCTTC	CASSPRIADEQFF
TRBV19	TRBD1	few	TRBJ1-6	TGTGCCACCCAAGGGGTTACAGGGGGCAGTTCACCCCTCCACTTT	CATQGVTGGSSPLHF
TRBV27	TRBD1	-	TRBJ1-2	TGTGCCAGCAGTTGGGGACAGGGGAGGGTTTCTGACGGCTACACCTTC	CASSWGQGRVSDGYTF
TRBV28	-	-	TRBJ2-7	TGTGCCAGCAGTTCCAACAGAGAACTCTACGAGCAGTACTTC	CASSSNRELYEQYF
TRBV7-3	TRBD2	few	TRBJ2-7	TGTGCCAGCAGCTTAAGGGGGACTAATTTGTACGAGCAGTACTTC	CASSLRGTNLYEQYF
TRBV19	TRBD2	once	TRBJ2-3	TGTGCCAGTAGTATTGGGGGGGGAGGCGTCACAGATACGCAGTATTTT	CASSIGGGGVTDTQYF
TRBV9	TRBD2	-	TRBJ2-5	TGTGCCAGCAGCGTATTTCCGGGACTAGACCTACAAGAGACCCAGTACTTC	CASSVFPGLDLQETQYF
TRBV29-1	TRBD1	-	TRBJ1-2	TGCAGCGTTGATTCCCCGGCAGGGGGCGATGGCTACACCTTC	CSVDSPAGGDGYTF
TRBV30	-	-	TRBJ2-7	TGTGCCTGGAGTGAGACATACTACGAGCAGTACTTC	CAWSETYYEQYF
TRBV28	-	-	TRBJ1-2	TGTGCCAGCAGCAGGGGAGACTATGGCTACACCTTC	CASSRGDYGYTF
TRBV6-1	-	-	TRBJ1-5	TGTGCCAGCAGTGAAGCGGTCGCCGGGAGGAAGAATCAGCCCCAGCATTTT	CASSEAVAGRKNQPQHF